The 7 T cell receptor beta chains listed next were all sequenced from one sample in a study of shared clonotypes between healthy human individuals. Method: immunoSEQ multiplex PCR; TCRdb's copy keeps in-frame clones and lacks some. The repertoire holds some 2,000,000 clones, around 95% seen once, with 0.1% to 0.15% in the top ten. The sample consisted of naive CD4+ T cells sorted from blood. Subset here: CD45RA+ positively selected. Receptors originate from a man younger than 35 in good health.

On this clone: This CDR3 is also generated by other DNA sequences in the sample. The CDR3 loop is CASSVSTSTDTQYF. The CDR3 nucleotides are TGTGCCAGCAGCGTAAGCACAAGCACAGATACGCAGTATTTT. This chain joins TRBV9 and TRBJ2-3; D remains unclear. V lost 1 base and J lost 0, with 6 bases in between. CDR3 length equals 14 residues. CDR1 is SGDLS and CDR2 is YYNGEE in the germline V gene. Full variable domain (missing parts from reference TRBV9 and TRBJ2-3): DSGVTQTPKHLITATGQRVTLRCSPRSGDLSVYWYQQSLDQGLQFLIQYYNGEERAKGNILERFSAQQFPDLHSELNLSSLELGDSALYFCASSVSTSTDTQYFGPGTRLTVL.

V usage is TRBV7-9 and J usage is TRBJ2-5; TRBD2 matches at 7 bases. With V trimmed by 3 bases and J by 0 bases, 10 bases remained unmatched. The CDR3 contains 17 residues. Germline V gives CDR1 SEHNR, CDR2 FQNEAQ (reference sequence). This CDR3 reads CASSFRSGDLYQETQYF. Here the CDR3 DNA reads TGTGCCAGCAGCTTTCGAAGCGGGGATTTGTACCAAGAGACCCAGTACTTC.

The gene calls are TRBV2 and TRBJ2-2; 11 positions match TRBD2. The length of the CDR3 is 15 residues. V dropped 4 bases and J dropped 6; count of bases not matched to a gene: 4. Per the germline V gene, CDR1 is SNHLY and CDR2 is FYNNEI. The CDR3 loop reads CASSASGGPSGELFF. The CDR3 DNA follows: TGTGCCAGCAGTGCTAGCGGGGGGCCCTCCGGGGAGCTGTTTTTT.

The chain carries TRBV4-3 and TRBJ2-5, with 8 nucleotides matching TRBD2. The junction had 6 bases not matched to a gene; V was cut back by 0 bases and J by 3 bases. Germline assignment: CDR1 LGHNA and CDR2 YSLEER. The CDR3 is 16 amino acids. As DNA, the CDR3 is TGCGCCAGCAGCCAAGATGGGTGGCGGGGGGAAGAGACCCAGTACTTC. Translation gives CASSQDGWRGEETQYF.

V usage is TRBV11-1 and J usage is TRBJ2-2; D is possibly TRBD1 (5 bases). V gave up 5 bases and J gave up 5 bases, with 15 bases separating them. The CDR3 length is 15 residues. Germline values: CDR1 SGHAT, CDR2 FQDESV (reference sequence). CDR3 region: CASSAQGSGTGELFF. The CDR3 DNA follows: TGTGCCAGCAGCGCGCAGGGTAGTGGTACCGGGGAGCTGTTTTTT. Combining the CDR3 with reference TRBV11-1 and TRBJ2-2 gives the whole variable domain EAEVAQSPRYKITEKSQAVAFWCDPISGHATLYWYRQILGQGPELLVQFQDESVVDDSQLPKDRFSAERLKGVDSTLKIQPAELGDSAMYLCASSAQGSGTGELFFGEGSRLTVL.

The rearrangement uses TRBV19 and TRBJ2-7, with no clear D. Trimming left V 4 bases short and J 3 bases short, with 10 bases between. Germline-derived CDR1 and CDR2 are LNHDA and SQIVND (reference sequence). The CDR3 is 13 amino acids. The CDR3, as DNA: TGTGCCAGTAGTAGAGAGAGTTTCTACGAGCAGTACTTC. Encoded protein: CASSRESFYEQYF.

This chain links TRBV10-1 with TRBJ2-5; 10 bases map to TRBD1. The length of the CDR3 is 14 residues. CDR1 is WNHNN, CDR2 SYGVQD, per germline (reference sequence). J was trimmed by 3 bases and V by 6 bases; bases with no gene match: 4. CDR3 coding DNA: TGCGCCAGCAGCGCCGGGACAGGGGAAGAGACCCAGTACTTC. This gives the protein CASSAGTGEETQYF.